The 14 T cell receptor beta chains below come from one sample, sequenced in a study of OX40 agonist ivuxolimab in advanced cancers. Profiling relied on immunoSEQ multiplex PCR, and the TCRdb table lists in-frame clones only, not all of them. The profile shows about 67,000 clones, 91% of them singletons. The sequencing used CD4+ or CD8+ T cells sorted from blood, collected in a trial of the OX40 agonist ivuxolimab. The receptors were sampled from an adult with an advanced solid tumor such as melanoma, head and neck, liver or kidney cancer.

J is TRBJ2-2 and V is TRBV7-2; possibly TRBD1 or TRBD2 for D (5 bases each). The CDR3 length is 17 residues. Trimming left V 1 base short and J 6 bases short, with 18 bases between. The germline gives CDR1 SGHTA, CDR2 FQGNSA. As DNA, the CDR3 is TGTGCCAGCAGCTTAGTCAGGGACGGTTGGTCAGCCGGGGAGCTGTTTTTT. It codes for CASSLVRDGWSAGELFF.

The chain is built from TRBV6-1 and TRBJ2-1, with D perhaps TRBD2 (6 bases). Germline V gene lookup returns CDR1 MNHNS and CDR2 SASEGT. V was clipped by 4 bases and J by 5 bases, with 12 bases between them. This CDR3 region has 14 residues. The DNA for the CDR3 is TGTGCCAGCAGTGCCCCGCGGGAAGACAATGAGCAGTTCTTC. Residues: CASSAPREDNEQFF.

CDR3 sequence (DNA): TGTGCCAGCACCCGAGATAAGGCATCTGGGGCCAACGTCCTGACTTTC. It yields the protein CASTRDKASGANVLTF. This chain links TRBV5-8 with TRBJ2-6; unclear D gene. Trimming removed 6 bases from V and 1 base from J, with 14 bases in between. Germline CDR1 and CDR2: SGHTS and YDEGEE. CDR3 length equals 16 residues.

J is TRBJ2-5 and V is TRBV7-9; either TRBD1 or TRBD2 may fit D (5 bases each). The CDR3 has 14 amino acids. V lost 1 base and J 5 bases, leaving 11 bases between the germline ends. The germline V gene has CDR1 SEHNR and CDR2 FQNEAQ (reference sequence). CDR3 nucleotide sequence: TGTGCCAGCAGCTTAGGAGGGGACCGGGAGACCCAGTACTTC. It yields the protein CASSLGGDRETQYF.

The V call is TRBV28, the J call TRBJ1-3; D is uncertain. Germline assignment: CDR1 MDHEN and CDR2 SYDVKM. The CDR3 loop spans 13 amino acids. Trimming took 2 bases from V and 9 from J, leaving 11 bases between them. CDR3 in amino acids: CASSLVAPGTIYF. The CDR3 DNA follows: TGTGCCAGCAGTTTAGTAGCCCCGGGCACCATATATTTT. The whole variable domain, remainder taken from reference TRBV28 and TRBJ1-3, is DVKVTQSSRYLVKRTGEKVFLECVQDMDHENMFWYRQDPGLGLRLIYFSYDVKMKEKGDIPEGYSVSREKKERFSLILESASTNQTSMYLCASSLVAPGTIYFGEGSWLTVV.

The chain employs TRBV5-4 and TRBJ1-2; D is unresolved. CDR3 length: 13 amino acids. Germline V gene lookup returns CDR1 SGHNT and CDR2 YYREEE (reference sequence). V dropped 0 bases and J dropped 4 bases, with 7 bases sitting between them. The CDR3 region has the DNA TGTGCCAGCAGCTTGGGCAGCCGCTATGGCTACACCTTC. Translated, it gives CASSLGSRYGYTF. The full variable domain, its missing parts supplied by reference TRBV5-4 and TRBJ1-2, is ETGVTQSPTHLIKTRGQQVTLRCSSQSGHNTVSWYQQALGQGPQFIFQYYREEENGRGNFPPRFSGLQFPNYSSELNVNALELDDSALYLCASSLGSRYGYTFGSGTRLTVV.

The chain combines TRBV9 with TRBJ2-3; D possibly corresponds to TRBD2 (5 bases). Trimming took 0 bases from V and 4 from J, leaving 12 bases between them. Germline-derived CDR1 and CDR2 are SGDLS and YYNGEE. The CDR3 is 15 residues long. CDR3 DNA: TGTGCCAGCAGCGTAGATCCTAGCTTGGCAGATACGCAGTATTTT. Translating gives CASSVDPSLADTQYF.

V and J are TRBV18 and TRBJ2-1; TRBD2 is a possible D gene (5 bases). This CDR3 has 15 residues. V lost 5 bases and J 4 bases, leaving 15 bases between the germline ends. From germline, CDR1 is KGHSH and CDR2 LQKENI. The CDR3 DNA reads as TGTGCCAGCTCAGCCACTAGGAAGGGTTACAATGAGCAGTTCTTC. Amino acids: CASSATRKGYNEQFF.

The sample holds one count of this clone. The genes are TRBV5-6 and TRBJ2-3, with D possibly matching TRBD2 (6 bases). Trimming cost V 1 base and J 5 bases, with 17 bases left between them. The V gene's germline CDR1 is SGHDT and CDR2 YYEEEE. The CDR3 loop spans 16 amino acids. Here the CDR3 DNA reads TGTGCCAGCAGCTTGATCGGGACGGGAGAGGTAGATACGCAGTATTTT. Amino acids: CASSLIGTGEVDTQYF.

The CDR3 bases are TGTGCCAGTAGTGTGACAGGCTCTGGGGCCAACGTCCTGACTTTC. Translation gives CASSVTGSGANVLTF. J is TRBJ2-6 and V is TRBV19; D may be TRBD1 (6 bases). Germline-derived CDR1 and CDR2 are LNHDA and SQIVND (reference sequence). The V end lost 5 bases, the J end lost 0 bases, and 8 bases lay between the germline ends. The CDR3 runs to 15 residues.

V and J are TRBV7-2 and TRBJ1-1, with 7 bases identical to TRBD1. V was clipped by 5 bases and J by 4 bases; unmatched bases: 4. The CDR3 runs 13 residues. Germline CDR1 reads SGHTA; CDR2 reads FQGNSA. CDR3 protein: CASSPDRVTEAFF. The CDR3 DNA sequence: TGTGCCAGCAGCCCAGACAGGGTCACTGAAGCTTTCTTT.

The gene calls are TRBV18 and TRBJ2-5, with unresolved D. TRBJ2-7 explains the end of the DNA better; the J call may be wrong. CDR3 length: 14 amino acids. The germline gives CDR1 KGHSH, CDR2 LQKENI. The DNA of the CDR3 is TGTGCCAGCTCACCACCCAGCCCCTCCTACGAGCAGTACTTC. It encodes CASSPPSPSYEQYF.

This clone was seen only once. The chain couples TRBV18 to TRBJ2-3, with no clear D. V shed 0 bases and J shed 1 base, with 11 bases lying between them. This CDR3 contains 16 residues. Germline V gives CDR1 KGHSH, CDR2 LQKENI. In nucleotides, the CDR3 is TGTGCCAGCTCACCACCGGGTTTACCCGGCACAGATACGCAGTATTTT. It yields the protein CASSPPGLPGTDTQYF.

The chain uses TRBV5-1 and TRBJ1-1, with D possibly TRBD1 on 5 matching bases. From germline, CDR1 is SGHRS and CDR2 YFSETQ. This CDR3 has 15 amino acids. V gave up 0 bases and J gave up 1 base, with 10 bases separating them. The CDR3 DNA is TGCGCCAGCAGCTTGGTTTCGGGGCCGAACACTGAAGCTTTCTTT. It codes for CASSLVSGPNTEAFF.